A selection of T cell receptor beta chains follows, all from one sample in a study of T cells expressing NK-cell markers. TCRdb derives one entry per CDR3 protein from the 5' RACE reads, leaving out DNA. The table gives a few hundred thousand distinct CDR3 sequences; the top ten clones make up roughly 5.2% of it. Sequenced: blood T cells: a sorted CD56 or NKG2C T cell subset, CD4+ or CD8+ T cells, or bulk PBMC T cells (not recorded which). These receptor sequences come from a man aged 18 to 69 in good health. Both conserved end residues are part of each CDR3.

CDR3 protein	V gene	J gene
CASSPGGLPTDTQYF	TRBV19	TRBJ2-3
CASSLVQGQPQHF	TRBV5-1	TRBJ1-5
CASSRDRLTHPNTEAFF	TRBV19	TRBJ1-1
CASSPDRGGWDTGELFF	TRBV7-9	TRBJ2-2
CASSFDRGRNTEAFF	TRBV12-3/TRBV12-4	TRBJ1-1
CASSSALGSSYNEQFF	TRBV5-5	TRBJ2-1
CASSDKQGLAGTYEQYF	TRBV11-3	TRBJ2-7
CASLAGRPGNEQFF	TRBV2	TRBJ2-1
CASTNRRSSYNEQFF	TRBV2	TRBJ2-1
CAGPSNNEQFF	TRBV23-1	TRBJ2-1
CSASRLAGLYNEQFF	TRBV20-1	TRBJ2-1
CASSQSPPGLSYGYTF	TRBV2	TRBJ1-2
CASRLTGGGEQYF	TRBV6-1	TRBJ2-7
CASSSHLLVGSYEQYF	TRBV7-2	TRBJ2-7
CSVDFNRGHETQYF	TRBV29-1	TRBJ2-5
CASAQSALGAFGELFF	TRBV12-5	TRBJ2-2
CASSLRGGTGHFYEQYF	TRBV7-9	TRBJ2-7
CASTLLGPFGELFF	TRBV12-3/TRBV12-4	TRBJ2-2
CASSEDRSNQPQHF	TRBV6-1	TRBJ1-5
CASIQTGGWVLFF	TRBV7-9	TRBJ1-1
CASSLGDNQETQYF	TRBV11-3	TRBJ2-5
CAMGISDTYEQYF	TRBV23-1	TRBJ2-7
CASSPGGERKYNEQFF	TRBV7-6	TRBJ2-1
CASSPGQEQYF	TRBV11-3	TRBJ2-7
CASSLADGAPYEQYF	TRBV7-9	TRBJ2-7
CASSGAGTGGQYF	TRBV2	TRBJ2-7
CASSYTGPRGNTIYF	TRBV6-5	TRBJ1-3
CSVEAQRPPEVETQYF	TRBV29-1	TRBJ2-5
CASRPTATGVTGELFF	TRBV6-1	TRBJ2-2
CASREGPKQFF	TRBV28	TRBJ2-1